The present TCR beta chain was sequenced within a study of blood T cell repertoires in COVID-19 (TCRdb year 2020). General notes on the study: Collaborator samples came from the United States, Italy and Spain and covered acute and convalescent phases of COVID-19. The prospective study material was composed of cDNA or gDNA derived from T cells, B-cell-depleted T cells, or PBMCs. Subjects who had been exposed to COVID-19, were actively infected with it, or had recovered from it provided the deeply sampled blood TCRbeta repertoires that made up the dataset. The repertoires were released in a freely available public database intended as a resource for research on the immune response to SARS-CoV-2. The samples were drawn from two sources: the first 160 participants of the ongoing ImmuneRACE study, and 1,000 to 1,500 subjects contributed by 6 global collaborators. A de-identified subject ID, COVID-19 status, age in years and sex were almost always included in the sample metadata. Where available, HLA class I and class II types were taken from metadata supplied by the sample provider and were not determined by assay-based typing. Broader findings and caveats from the paper: The amount of clinical and demographic metadata varied by source and participant and was provided uncurated.

TCRbeta CDR3 regions were amplified from genomic DNA by means of the immunoSEQ Assay, a bias-controlled multiplex PCR. The published analysis was carried out like this. The number of nucleated cells in each sample was estimated by amplification of reference gene primers within the assay. To quantify the absolute abundance of each unique TCRbeta CDR3 rearrangement, sequence reads were collapsed and filtered. Productive Simpson clonality was computed per sample as the square root of Simpson's diversity index over productive rearrangements. TCRdb's version of the immuneACCESS table is confined to in-frame rearrangements and falls short of the full clone set. An unresolved V gene accounts for under half of the shortfall where checked; the remainder is of unknown origin. V and J calls and clone size come straight from that table; D and trimming were deduced from the DNA. In this sample the table shows approximately 480,000 clones, roughly 90% of which occur a single time. The ten largest clones take up roughly 0.72% of the sample.

Participants in the prospective study were aged roughly 18 to 90 years, lived in 20 to 30 United States geographic areas, and enrolled through a virtual design. To assign participants to cohorts, the prospective study relied on clinical history that participants themselves reported in a screening survey and a study questionnaire. ImmuneRACE Cohort 3 recovered participants were defined by two consecutive negative NP/OP PCR tests, healthcare professional clearance, or symptom resolution. Mobile phlebotomists in the prospective study collected whole blood, serum and a nasopharyngeal or oropharyngeal swab from every participant. Participants in the prospective study had the option to provide additional blood draws and questionnaires over a 2-month period. Before DNA extraction, blood samples from the prospective study were shipped at room temperature or frozen. As encoded in the germline V gene, CDR1 is SGHDN while CDR2 is FVKESK. Clipping removes 5 bases from V and 5 bases from J, with 8 as the unmatched junction base count. The CDR3 runs 14 residues from the cysteine to the phenylalanine. Just the 42-base CDR3 DNA is kept, in frame starting at base 1.

As regards this clone: This receptor's antigen is unknown. One base away there is no much larger clone; base qualities are not given.

This TCR came from a woman aged 18-29 years who had recovered from COVID-19. The sequenced sample consisted of PBMCs or T cells enriched from blood (not recorded which). Recombination linked TRBV14 to TRBJ1-2, with 7 bases aligning to TRBD1. The CDR3 region reads CASSSTGMEYGYTF. The sequenced DNA is TGTGCCAGCAGCTCGACAGGGATGGAGTATGGCTACACCTTC. Beyond the CDR3, the reference TRBV14 and TRBJ1-2 genes provide the residues; the full variable domain reads: EAGVTQFPSHSVIEKGQTVTLRCDPISGHDNLYWYRRVMGKEIKFLLHFVKESKQDESGMPNNRFLAERTGGTYSTLKVQPAELEDSGVYFCASSSTGMEYGYTFGSGTRLTVV.